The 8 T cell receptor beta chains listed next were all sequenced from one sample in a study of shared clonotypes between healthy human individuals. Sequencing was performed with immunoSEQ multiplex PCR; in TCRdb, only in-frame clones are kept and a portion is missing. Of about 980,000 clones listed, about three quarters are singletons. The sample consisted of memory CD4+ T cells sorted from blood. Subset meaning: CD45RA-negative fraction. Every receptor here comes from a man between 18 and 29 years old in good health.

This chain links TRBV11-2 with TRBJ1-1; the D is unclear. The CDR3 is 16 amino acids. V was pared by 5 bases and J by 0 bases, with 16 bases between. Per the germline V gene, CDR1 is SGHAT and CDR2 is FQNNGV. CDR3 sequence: CASSASSGGMNTEAFF. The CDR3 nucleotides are TGTGCCAGCAGCGCATCAAGTGGAGGGATGAACACTGAAGCTTTCTTT.

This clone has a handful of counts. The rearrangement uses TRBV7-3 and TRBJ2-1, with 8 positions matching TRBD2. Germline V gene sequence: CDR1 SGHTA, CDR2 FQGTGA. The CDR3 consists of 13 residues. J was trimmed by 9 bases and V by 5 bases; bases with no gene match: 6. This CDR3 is CASSPGTRGEQFF. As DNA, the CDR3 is TGTGCCAGCAGCCCCGGGACTAGGGGTGAGCAGTTCTTC. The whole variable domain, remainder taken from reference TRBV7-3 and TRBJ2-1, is GAGVSQTPSNKVTEKGKYVELRCDPISGHTALYWYRQSLGQGPEFLIYFQGTGAADDSGLPNDRFFAVRPEGSVSTLKIQRTERGDSAVYLCASSPGTRGEQFFGPGTRLTVL.

The CDR3 protein is CAISESEGQPQHF. The CDR3 coding sequence is TGTGCCATCAGTGAGTCGGAGGGTCAGCCCCAGCATTTT. V and J are TRBV10-3 and TRBJ1-5; D is unclear. The CDR3 loop spans 13 amino acids. V gave up 0 bases and J gave up 6 bases, with 6 bases separating them. The V gene's germline CDR1 is ENHRY and CDR2 SYGVKD.

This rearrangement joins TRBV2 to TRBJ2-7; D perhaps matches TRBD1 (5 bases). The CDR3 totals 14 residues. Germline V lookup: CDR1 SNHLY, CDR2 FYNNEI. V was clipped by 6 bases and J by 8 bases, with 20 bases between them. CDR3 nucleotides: TGTGCCAGCAGCCCCCTTGATCGACAGAGCCAGCAGTACTTC. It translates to CASSPLDRQSQQYF.

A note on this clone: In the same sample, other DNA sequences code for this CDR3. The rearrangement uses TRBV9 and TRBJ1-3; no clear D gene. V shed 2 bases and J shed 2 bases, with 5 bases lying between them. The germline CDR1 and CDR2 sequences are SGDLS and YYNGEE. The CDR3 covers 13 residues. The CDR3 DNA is TGTGCCAGCAGCGTCGAAGCTGGAAACACCATATATTTT. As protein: CASSVEAGNTIYF.

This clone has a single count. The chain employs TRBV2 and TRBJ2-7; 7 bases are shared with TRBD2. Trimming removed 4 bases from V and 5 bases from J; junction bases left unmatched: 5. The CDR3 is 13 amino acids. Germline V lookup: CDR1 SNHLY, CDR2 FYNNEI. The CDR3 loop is CASSGVGGDEQYF. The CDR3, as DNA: TGTGCCAGCAGTGGAGTGGGGGGGGACGAGCAGTACTTC.

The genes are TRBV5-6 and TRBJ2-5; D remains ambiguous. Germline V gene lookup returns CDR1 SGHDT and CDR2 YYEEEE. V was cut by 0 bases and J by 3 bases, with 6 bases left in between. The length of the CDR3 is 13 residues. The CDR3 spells CASSLGDKETQYF. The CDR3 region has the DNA TGTGCCAGCAGCTTGGGGGATAAAGAGACCCAGTACTTC.

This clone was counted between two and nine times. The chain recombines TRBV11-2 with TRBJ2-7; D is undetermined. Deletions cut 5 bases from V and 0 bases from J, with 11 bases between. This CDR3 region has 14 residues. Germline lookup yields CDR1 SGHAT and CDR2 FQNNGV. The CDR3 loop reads CASSLLTVSYEQYF. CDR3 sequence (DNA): TGTGCCAGCAGCCTTCTTACGGTCTCCTACGAGCAGTACTTC.